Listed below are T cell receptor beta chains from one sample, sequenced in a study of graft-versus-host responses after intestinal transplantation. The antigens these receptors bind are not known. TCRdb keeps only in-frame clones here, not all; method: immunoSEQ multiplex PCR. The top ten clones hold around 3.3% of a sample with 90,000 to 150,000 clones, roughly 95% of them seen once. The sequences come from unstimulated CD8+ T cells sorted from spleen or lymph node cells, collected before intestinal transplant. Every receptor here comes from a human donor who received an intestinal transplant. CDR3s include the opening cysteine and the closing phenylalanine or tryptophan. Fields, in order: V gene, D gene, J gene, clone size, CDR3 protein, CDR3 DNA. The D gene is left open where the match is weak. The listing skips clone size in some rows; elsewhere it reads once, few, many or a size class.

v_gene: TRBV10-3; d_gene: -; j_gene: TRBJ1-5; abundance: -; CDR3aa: CAISEGNQPQHF; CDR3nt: TGTGCCATCAGCGAGGGCAATCAGCCCCAGCATTTT
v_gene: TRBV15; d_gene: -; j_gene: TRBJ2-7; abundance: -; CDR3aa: CATSREISDTYEQYF; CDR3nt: TGTGCCACCAGCAGAGAGATCAGCGATACCTACGAGCAGTACTTC
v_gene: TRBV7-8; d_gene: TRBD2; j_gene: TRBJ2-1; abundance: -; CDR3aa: CASSLYPTSGGGWSYNEQFF; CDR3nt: TGTGCCAGCAGCTTATACCCGACTAGCGGGGGGGGATGGTCCTACAATGAGCAGTTCTTC
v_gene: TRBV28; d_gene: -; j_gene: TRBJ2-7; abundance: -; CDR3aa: CASKNGLAHFHSYEQYF; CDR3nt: TGTGCCAGTAAAAACGGACTGGCCCACTTCCACTCCTACGAGCAGTACTTC
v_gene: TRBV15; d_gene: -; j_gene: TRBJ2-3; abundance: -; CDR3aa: CATSRVSQGVDTQYF; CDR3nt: TGTGCCACCAGCAGAGTTTCCCAAGGAGTCGATACGCAGTATTTT
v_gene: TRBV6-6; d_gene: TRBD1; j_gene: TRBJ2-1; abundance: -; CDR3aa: CASSSTGAYNEQFF; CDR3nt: TGTGCCAGCAGTTCTACAGGGGCCTACAATGAGCAGTTCTTC
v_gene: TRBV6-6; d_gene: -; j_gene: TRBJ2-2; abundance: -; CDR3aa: CASSPHAENTGELFF; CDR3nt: TGTGCCAGCAGTCCCCACGCAGAGAACACCGGGGAGCTGTTTTTT
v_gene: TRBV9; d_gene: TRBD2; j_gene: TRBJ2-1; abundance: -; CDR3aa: CASSSEGGTNSIYEQFF; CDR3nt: TGTGCCAGCAGCTCCGAGGGAGGGACCAACTCGATATATGAGCAGTTCTTC
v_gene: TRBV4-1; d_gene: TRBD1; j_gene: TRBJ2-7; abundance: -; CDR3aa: CASSQTTGEFYEQYF; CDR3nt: TGCGCCAGCAGCCAAACGACAGGGGAGTTCTACGAGCAGTACTTC
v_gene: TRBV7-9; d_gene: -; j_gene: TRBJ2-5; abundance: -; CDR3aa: CASSLVLARETQYF; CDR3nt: TGTGCCAGCAGCTTAGTACTAGCCAGGGAGACCCAGTACTTC
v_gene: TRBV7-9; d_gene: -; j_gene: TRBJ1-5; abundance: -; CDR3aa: CASSPGRLNQPQHF; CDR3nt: TGTGCCAGCAGCCCTGGACGGCTCAATCAGCCCCAGCATTTT
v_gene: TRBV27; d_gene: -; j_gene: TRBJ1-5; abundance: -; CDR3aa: CASSPEMGNQPQHF; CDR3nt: TGTGCCAGCAGTCCAGAGATGGGCAATCAGCCCCAGCATTTT
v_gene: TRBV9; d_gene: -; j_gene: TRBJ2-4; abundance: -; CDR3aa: CASSVGWAKNIQYF; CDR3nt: TGTGCCAGCAGCGTAGGGTGGGCCAAAAACATTCAGTACTTC
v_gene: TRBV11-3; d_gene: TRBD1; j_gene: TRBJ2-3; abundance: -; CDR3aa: CASSSATGSADTQYF; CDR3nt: TGTGCCAGCAGCTCCGCGACAGGGAGCGCAGATACGCAGTATTTT
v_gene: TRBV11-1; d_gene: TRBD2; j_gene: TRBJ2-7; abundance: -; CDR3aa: CASSLGGLANFYEQYF; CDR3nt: TGTGCCAGCAGCTTAGGGGGACTAGCAAATTTCTACGAGCAGTACTTC
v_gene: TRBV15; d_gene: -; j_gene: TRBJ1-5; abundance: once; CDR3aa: CATSRDGGYQPQHF; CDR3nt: TGTGCCACCAGCAGAGATGGGGGTTATCAGCCCCAGCATTTT
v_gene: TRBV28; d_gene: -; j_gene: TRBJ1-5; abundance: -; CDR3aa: CASSLTSNQPQHF; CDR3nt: TGTGCCAGCAGTTTAACCAGCAATCAGCCCCAGCATTTT
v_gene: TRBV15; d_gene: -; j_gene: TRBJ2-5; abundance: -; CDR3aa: CATSRGGGQETQYF; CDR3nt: TGTGCCACCAGCAGAGGTGGGGGGCAAGAGACCCAGTACTTC
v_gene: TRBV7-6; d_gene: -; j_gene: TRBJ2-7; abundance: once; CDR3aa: CASSLALPSGPSYEQYF; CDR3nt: TGTGCCAGCAGCTTGGCCCTCCCGAGCGGGCCCTCCTACGAGCAGTACTTC
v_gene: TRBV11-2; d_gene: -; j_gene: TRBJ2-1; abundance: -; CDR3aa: CASSRGTYNEQFF; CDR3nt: TGTGCCAGCAGCCGGGGTACTTACAATGAGCAGTTCTTC
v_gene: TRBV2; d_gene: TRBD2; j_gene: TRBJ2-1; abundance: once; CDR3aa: CASSLAGGPTEQFF; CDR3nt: TGTGCCAGCAGCCTAGCGGGAGGGCCTACGGAGCAGTTCTTC
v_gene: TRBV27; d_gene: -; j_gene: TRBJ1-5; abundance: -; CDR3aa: CASRPTEYSNQPQHF; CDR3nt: TGTGCCAGCAGGCCGACAGAATATAGCAATCAGCCCCAGCATTTT
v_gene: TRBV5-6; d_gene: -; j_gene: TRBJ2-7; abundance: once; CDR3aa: CASRFTGTPPYEQYF; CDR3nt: TGTGCCAGCAGGTTCACAGGGACACCGCCCTACGAGCAGTACTTC
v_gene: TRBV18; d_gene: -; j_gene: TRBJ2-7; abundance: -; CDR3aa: CASSPRGRNEQYF; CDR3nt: TGTGCCAGCTCACCAAGGGGACGCAACGAGCAGTACTTC
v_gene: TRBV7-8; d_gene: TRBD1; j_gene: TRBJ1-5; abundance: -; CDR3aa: CASSGTGTGFFGDQPQHF; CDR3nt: TGTGCCAGCAGCGGAACCGGGACAGGGTTTTTTGGGGATCAGCCCCAGCATTTT
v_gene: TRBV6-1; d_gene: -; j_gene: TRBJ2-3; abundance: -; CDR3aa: CASSEGWGADTQYF; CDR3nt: TGTGCCAGCAGTGAAGGTTGGGGGGCAGATACGCAGTATTTT
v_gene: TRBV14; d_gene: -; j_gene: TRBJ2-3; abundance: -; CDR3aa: CASSQFQGRVTDTQYF; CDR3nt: TGTGCCAGCAGCCAATTCCAGGGCCGGGTTACAGATACGCAGTATTTT
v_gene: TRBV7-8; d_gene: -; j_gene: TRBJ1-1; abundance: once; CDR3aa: CASSLTIQDPRMGTEAFF; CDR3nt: TGTGCCAGCAGCTTAACGATCCAGGACCCCAGGATGGGCACTGAAGCTTTCTTT
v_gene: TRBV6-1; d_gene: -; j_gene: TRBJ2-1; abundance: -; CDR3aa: CASTLDMDSYNEQFF; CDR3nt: TGTGCCAGCACCCTGGACATGGACTCCTACAATGAGCAGTTCTTC
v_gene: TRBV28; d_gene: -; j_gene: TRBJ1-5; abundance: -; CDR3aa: CASSLIRAGGNQPQHF; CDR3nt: TGTGCCAGCAGTTTGATCAGGGCCGGGGGCAATCAGCCCCAGCATTTT
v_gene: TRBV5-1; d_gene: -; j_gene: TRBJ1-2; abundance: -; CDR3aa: CASSLEGYFYGYTF; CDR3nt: TGCGCCAGCAGCTTGGAGGGGTATTTCTATGGCTACACCTTC
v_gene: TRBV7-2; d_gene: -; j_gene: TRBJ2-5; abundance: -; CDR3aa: CASSLDKSVQETQYF; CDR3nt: TGTGCCAGCAGCTTAGACAAATCCGTGCAAGAGACCCAGTACTTC
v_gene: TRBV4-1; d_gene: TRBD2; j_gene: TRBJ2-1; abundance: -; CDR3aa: CASSQLPPGLVIFNEQFF; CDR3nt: TGCGCCAGCAGCCAACTCCCGCCGGGACTAGTAATCTTCAATGAGCAGTTCTTC
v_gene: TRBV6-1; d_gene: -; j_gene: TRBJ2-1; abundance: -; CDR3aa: CASSEAVPPANEQFF; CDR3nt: TGTGCCAGCAGTGAAGCGGTCCCACCAGCGAATGAGCAGTTCTTC
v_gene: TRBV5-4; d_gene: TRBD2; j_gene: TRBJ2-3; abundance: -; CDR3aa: CASRLAGGSTDTQYF; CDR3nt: TGTGCCAGCAGGTTAGCGGGAGGGAGCACAGATACGCAGTATTTT
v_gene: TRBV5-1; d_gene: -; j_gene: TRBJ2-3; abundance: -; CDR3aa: CASSPGRTDTQYF; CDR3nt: TGCGCCAGCAGCCCAGGGCGCACAGATACGCAGTATTTT
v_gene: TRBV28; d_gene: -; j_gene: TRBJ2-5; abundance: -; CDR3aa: CASSLGLETQYF; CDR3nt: TGTGCCAGCAGTTTAGGCCTGGAGACCCAGTACTTC
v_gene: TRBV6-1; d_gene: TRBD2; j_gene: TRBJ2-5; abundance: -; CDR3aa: CASSESLAGVRGETQYF; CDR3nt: TGTGCCAGCAGTGAATCACTAGCGGGAGTTCGAGGAGAGACCCAGTACTTC
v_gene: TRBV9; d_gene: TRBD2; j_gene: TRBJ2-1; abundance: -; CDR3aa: CASSVGGTSGSGNEQFF; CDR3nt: TGTGCCAGCAGCGTAGGCGGGACTAGCGGGTCGGGCAATGAGCAGTTCTTC
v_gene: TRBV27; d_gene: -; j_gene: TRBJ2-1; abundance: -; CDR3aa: CASSVGGDEQFF; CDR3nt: TGTGCCAGCAGCGTCGGTGGGGATGAGCAGTTCTTC
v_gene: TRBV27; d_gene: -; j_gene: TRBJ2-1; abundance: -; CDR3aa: CASRFSPGAGNEQFF; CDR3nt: TGTGCCAGCAGGTTCTCTCCGGGGGCCGGCAATGAGCAGTTCTTC
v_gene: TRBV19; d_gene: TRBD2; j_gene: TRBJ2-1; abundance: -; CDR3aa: CASSLSLAGPYNEQFF; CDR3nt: TGTGCCAGTAGTCTCTCATTAGCGGGACCTTACAATGAGCAGTTCTTC
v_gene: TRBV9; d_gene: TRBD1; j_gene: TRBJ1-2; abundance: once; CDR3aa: CASSVGSGTGNYGYTF; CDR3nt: TGTGCCAGCAGCGTAGGGTCGGGGACAGGTAACTATGGCTACACCTTC
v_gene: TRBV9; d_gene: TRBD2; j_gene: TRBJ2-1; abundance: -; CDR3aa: CASSGGTSGSSSYNEQFF; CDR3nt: TGTGCCAGCAGCGGCGGGACTAGCGGGAGCAGCTCCTACAATGAGCAGTTCTTC
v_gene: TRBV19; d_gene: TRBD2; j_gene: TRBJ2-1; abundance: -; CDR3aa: CASRLSGRARNEQFF; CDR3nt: TGTGCCAGTAGGCTTAGCGGGAGGGCCAGGAATGAGCAGTTCTTC
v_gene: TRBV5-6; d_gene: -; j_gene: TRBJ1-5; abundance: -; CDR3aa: CASSLEGGGDQPQHF; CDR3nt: TGTGCCAGCAGCTTGGAAGGCGGCGGAGATCAGCCCCAGCATTTT
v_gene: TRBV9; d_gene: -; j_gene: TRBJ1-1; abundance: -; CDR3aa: CASSVTDQLEAFF; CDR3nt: TGTGCCAGCAGCGTAACAGATCAGCTCGAAGCTTTCTTT
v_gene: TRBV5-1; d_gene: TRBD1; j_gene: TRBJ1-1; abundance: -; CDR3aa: CASSFYRGRDTEAFF; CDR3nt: TGCGCCAGCAGCTTCTACAGGGGCAGGGACACTGAAGCTTTCTTT
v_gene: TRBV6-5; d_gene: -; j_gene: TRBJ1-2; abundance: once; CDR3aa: CASSSGSYYGYTF; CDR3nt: TGTGCCAGCAGTTCGGGGAGCTACTATGGCTACACCTTC